This T cell receptor beta chain was captured in a study of CD8+CD57+ T cells in acquired aplastic anemia. For the study at large: Healthy donors averaged around 10 million reads for CD4+ cells.

TCR beta VDJ combinations and CDR3 sequences were profiled from genomic DNA. MiXCR was run by TCRdb on the reads, yielding one entry per CDR3 protein. The sample holds some 170,000 distinct CDR3 sequences, approximately 40% seen once. This clonotype has a count of ten or more. What it recognizes is unknown. Findings and caveats of the study: Overlap between patients and controls comprised almost 30 CD8+ CDR3 sequences.

The source material was sorted CD4+, CD8+, or CD8+CD57+ T cells (not recorded which) from PBMCs. The TCR was taken from a human donor in good health.

In DNA, the CDR3 is TGCGCCAGCAGCTTGGCCCAGGGAGTTGCGGATGAGCAGTTCTTC. Its protein is CASSLAQGVADEQFF. This chain uses TRBV5-1 with TRBJ2-1; D may correspond to TRBD1 or TRBD2 (5 bases each). The CDR3 has 15 amino acids. Trimming left V 0 bases short and J 8 bases short, with 15 bases between. The germline gives CDR1 SGHRS, CDR2 YFSETQ. Complete variable domain (other parts from reference TRBV5-1 and TRBJ2-1): KAGVTQTPRYLIKTRGQQVTLSCSPISGHRSVSWYQQTPGQGLQFLFEYFSETQRNKGNFPGRFSGRQFSNSRSEMNVSTLELGDSALYLCASSLAQGVADEQFFGPGTRLTVL.